This TCR beta chain was recovered during a study of cytomegalovirus exposure and HLA in healthy donors. Nominally healthy donors were sampled, though unrecorded immune exposures were likely. Researchers ran the PCR with 60 Vbeta and 13 Jbeta primers. Using immunoSEQ multiplex PCR, the repertoire was profiled, and TCRdb retains in-frame clones only, with some absent. The sample has about 220,000 clones, around 76% seen once. The sequencing sample was made of PBMCs. The TCR was taken from a woman aged 40 to 49 in good health and CMV-seropositive.

The CDR3 DNA follows: TGTGCCAGTAGGACCGGGACTAGCGGGAGGCGTGAGCAGTTCTTC. Translating gives CASRTGTSGRREQFF. The chain joins TRBV19 to TRBJ2-1, with 15 bases identical to TRBD2. Unmatched junction bases numbered 6, after V lost 6 bases and J lost 9 bases. The CDR3 runs to 15 residues. Germline-derived CDR1 and CDR2 are LNHDA and SQIVND (reference sequence).